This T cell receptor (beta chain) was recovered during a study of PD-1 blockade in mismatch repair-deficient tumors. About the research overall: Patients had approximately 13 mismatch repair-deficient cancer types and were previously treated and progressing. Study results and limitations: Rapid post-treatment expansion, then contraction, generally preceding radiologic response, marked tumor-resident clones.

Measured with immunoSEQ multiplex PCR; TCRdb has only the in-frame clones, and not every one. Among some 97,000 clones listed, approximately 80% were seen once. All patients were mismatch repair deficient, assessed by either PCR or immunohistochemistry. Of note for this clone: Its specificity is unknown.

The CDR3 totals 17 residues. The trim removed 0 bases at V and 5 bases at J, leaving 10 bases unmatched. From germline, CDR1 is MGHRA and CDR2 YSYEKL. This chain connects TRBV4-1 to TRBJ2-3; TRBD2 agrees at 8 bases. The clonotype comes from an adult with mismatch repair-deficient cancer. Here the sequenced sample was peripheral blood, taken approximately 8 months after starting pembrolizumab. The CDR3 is CASSQDQFAGGKDTQYF. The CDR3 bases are TGCGCCAGCAGCCAAGATCAATTCGCGGGAGGAAAAGATACGCAGTATTTT.